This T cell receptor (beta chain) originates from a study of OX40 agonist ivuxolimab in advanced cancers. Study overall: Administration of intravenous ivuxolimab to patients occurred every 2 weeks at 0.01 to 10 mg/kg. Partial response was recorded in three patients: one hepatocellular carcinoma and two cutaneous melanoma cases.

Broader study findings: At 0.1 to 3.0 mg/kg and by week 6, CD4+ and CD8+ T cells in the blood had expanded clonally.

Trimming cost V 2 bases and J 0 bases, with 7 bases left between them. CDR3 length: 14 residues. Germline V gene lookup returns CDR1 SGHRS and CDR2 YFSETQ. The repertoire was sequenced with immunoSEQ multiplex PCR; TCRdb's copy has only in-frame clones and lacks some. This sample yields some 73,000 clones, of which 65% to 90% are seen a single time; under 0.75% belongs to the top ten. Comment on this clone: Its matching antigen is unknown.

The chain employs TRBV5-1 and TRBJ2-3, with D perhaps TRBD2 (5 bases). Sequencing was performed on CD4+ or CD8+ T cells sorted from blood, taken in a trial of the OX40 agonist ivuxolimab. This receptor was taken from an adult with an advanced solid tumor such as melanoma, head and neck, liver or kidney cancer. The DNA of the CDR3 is TGCGCCAGCAGCTTAACGGGGAGCACAGATACGCAGTATTTT. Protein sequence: CASSLTGSTDTQYF.